Following are 29 T cell receptor beta chains from one sample sequenced in a study of T-cell memory formation after mild COVID-19. TCRdb reanalysed the 5' RACE reads using MiXCR and keeps one entry per CDR3 protein. This sample has around 340,000 distinct CDR3 sequences, with approximately 15% found just once. Sequencing was done on a sample of PBMCs or a T cell subset sorted from them (not recorded which). These receptor sequences come from a man in his late teens or twenties who had mild COVID-19 (a few samples of this study predate the infection). Cell type and time point are not known.

The chain joins TRBV5-1 to TRBJ2-2; D is ambiguous. Germline V gives CDR1 SGHRS, CDR2 YFSETQ. Trimming removed 4 bases at V and 0 bases at J, with 10 bases between. The CDR3 sequence is 15 residues long. The CDR3 nucleotides read TGCGCCAGCAGCCCGGACGGTTCGAACACCGGGGAGCTGTTTTTT. This gives the protein CASSPDGSNTGELFF.

This clonotype was observed a handful of times. The chain links TRBV4-3 to TRBJ2-1; possibly TRBD1 for D (7 bases). CDR1 and CDR2 from the germline V gene are LGHNA and YSLEER. Trimming shortened V by 4 bases and J by 10 bases, and 20 bases separated the two germline ends. The CDR3 contains 15 residues. CDR3 region: CASSRSGGTYSEQFF. The CDR3 nucleotides read TGCGCCAGCAGCCGGTCAGGGGGGACTTATTCGGAGCAGTTCTTC.

The rearrangement links TRBV27 to TRBJ2-1, with a possible D match to TRBD1 (6 bases). Trimming shortened V by 0 bases and J by 7 bases, and 10 bases separated the two germline ends. The germline CDR1 and CDR2 sequences are MNHEY and SMNVEV (reference sequence). This CDR3 region has 14 residues. CDR3 nucleotides: TGTGCCAGCAGTTTATCGGACACAGGGAATGAGCAGTTCTTC. Protein product: CASSLSDTGNEQFF.

V usage is TRBV4-2 and J usage is TRBJ1-2, with D perhaps TRBD1 (5 bases). Trimming cost V 4 bases and J 7 bases, with 16 bases left between them. The CDR3 length is 14 residues. CDR1 is LGHNA and CDR2 is YNFKEQ in the germline V gene. As DNA, the CDR3 is TGTGCCAGCAGCCTAGCCAATTCGGGGGGTGGCTACACCTTC. Encoded protein: CASSLANSGGGYTF.

The chain links TRBV30 to TRBJ1-1, with D perhaps TRBD1 (5 bases). The CDR3 spans 10 residues. The ends were cut back, 8 bases at V and 1 base at J, with 5 bases in the middle. The germline V gene encodes CDR1 GTSNPN and CDR2 SVGIG (reference sequence). The CDR3 sequence is CAQGNTEAFF. CDR3 sequence (DNA): TGTGCCCAGGGGAACACTGAAGCTTTCTTT.

This chain links TRBV5-6 with TRBJ2-5, with D unresolved. This CDR3 is built from 16 residues. V was cut by 0 bases and J by 2 bases, with 14 bases left in between. Germline CDR1 and CDR2: SGHDT and YYEEEE. CDR3 in amino acids: CASSLGTALVQETQYF. The CDR3 nucleotides are TGTGCCAGCAGCTTGGGGACCGCCCTAGTTCAAGAGACCCAGTACTTC.

This clonotype was detected only a few times. The chain has TRBV20-1 and TRBJ1-1; no clear D gene. V dropped 3 bases and J dropped 0 bases, with 11 bases sitting between them. This CDR3 comprises 14 residues. Germline V CDR1 and CDR2: DFQATT, SNEGSKA (reference sequence). The CDR3 DNA reads TGCAGTGCTAGTAAGAGAGACATGAACACTGAAGCTTTCTTT. Its translation: CSASKRDMNTEAFF.

The chain employs TRBV29-1 and TRBJ1-5, with 7 bases lining up with TRBD1. The CDR3 sequence is 13 residues long. From germline, CDR1 is SQVTM and CDR2 ANQGSEA. DNA of the CDR3: TGCAGGGAGTTCAGGGGGTTTCGGCAGCCCCAGCATTTT. Encoded protein: CREFRGFRQPQHF. Supplemented by reference TRBV29-1 and TRBJ1-5, the full variable domain reads SAVISQKPSRDICQRGTSLTIQCQVDSQVTMMFWYRQQPGQSLTLIATANQGSEATYESGFVIDKFPISRPNLTFSTLTVSNMSPEDSSIYLCREFRGFRQPQHFGDGTRLSIL.

This clonotype was recorded a few times. The chain joins TRBV7-2 to TRBJ2-2; tentative D call: TRBD1 (6 bases). This CDR3 is built from 15 residues. Trimming shortened V by 1 base and J by 7 bases, and 13 bases separated the two germline ends. Germline CDR1 SGHTA, CDR2 FQGNSA. CDR3 coding DNA: TGTGCCAGCAGCTTAGACGGGACAATCTTCGGGGAGCTGTTTTTT. Protein sequence: CASSLDGTIFGELFF.

This clonotype was seen only a few times. V and J are TRBV20-1 and TRBJ1-4, with 9 bases aligning to TRBD1. In germline, CDR1 is DFQATT, CDR2 SNEGSKA (reference sequence). V lost 5 bases, J lost 10 bases, and 8 bases stayed unmatched. The CDR3 runs 13 residues. The CDR3 sequence is CSALGQGKGKLFF. The DNA for the CDR3 is TGCAGTGCTCTAGGACAGGGGAAGGGAAAACTGTTTTTT.

This clonotype was detected ten times or more. The chain links TRBV5-6 to TRBJ2-7, with a weak D call TRBD2 (5 bases). Germline-derived CDR1 and CDR2 are SGHDT and YYEEEE. The CDR3 covers 12 residues. V was pared by 1 base and J by 4 bases, with 6 bases between. CDR3 nucleotides: TGTGCCAGCAGCTTGCGGGGATACGAGCAGTACGTC. Its translation: CASSLRGYEQYV.

The CDR3 coding sequence is TGCAGTGCTCCCCAGGGTCCGGGCGAGCAGTACTTC. It specifies CSAPQGPGEQYF. The chain recombines TRBV20-1 with TRBJ2-7, with a tentative D call TRBD1 (5 bases). The CDR3 has 12 residues. V lost 5 bases, J lost 6 bases, and 14 bases lay in between. Germline V CDR1 and CDR2: DFQATT, SNEGSKA (reference sequence).

This chain links TRBV10-3 with TRBJ2-3; 11 bases are a match to TRBD2. There are 15 residues in the CDR3. Germline values: CDR1 ENHRY, CDR2 SYGVKD. Unmatched junction bases numbered 5, after V lost 5 bases and J lost 4 bases. Here the CDR3 reads CAISHSGGAPDTQYF. The CDR3 DNA reads TGTGCCATCAGTCATAGCGGGGGGGCCCCAGATACGCAGTATTTT.

The chain recombines TRBV6-5 with TRBJ2-3, with 7 bases that match TRBD1. Germline V gives CDR1 MNHEY, CDR2 SVGAGI. The CDR3 consists of 18 residues. V shed 2 bases and J 3 bases; nucleotides not matched to a gene: 14. The CDR3 DNA is TGTGCCAGCAGTTACATGGCTCCCCGACAGGGATCAACAGATACGCAGTATTTT. Its translation is CASSYMAPRQGSTDTQYF.

This clonotype was seen ten or more times. The chain recombines TRBV12-3 or TRBV12-4 with TRBJ2-2; no reliable D call. Trimming cost V 3 bases and J 2 bases, with 7 bases left between them. The CDR3 contains 14 residues. DNA of the CDR3: TGTGCCAGCAGTTTCGGCTTAAACACCGGGGAGCTGTTTTTT. This sequence encodes CASSFGLNTGELFF.

This clonotype was counted a few times. The rearrangement uses TRBV10-3 and TRBJ1-5, with D unclear. Deletions cut 1 base from V and 5 bases from J, with 9 bases between. The germline CDR1 and CDR2 sequences are ENHRY and SYGVKD. This CDR3 is 14 amino acids long. This CDR3 reads CAISEWQDDQPQHF. CDR3 DNA: TGTGCCATCAGTGAGTGGCAGGATGATCAGCCCCAGCATTTT.

J is TRBJ2-3 and V is TRBV9, with D maybe TRBD1 (6 bases). The V end lost 4 bases, the J end lost 2 bases, and 17 bases lay between the germline ends. This CDR3 spans 16 amino acids. Germline-derived CDR1 and CDR2 are SGDLS and YYNGEE. The DNA for the CDR3 is TGTGCCAGCAGCTCCTGGGTGGGGGCTATCACAGATACGCAGTATTTT. Its protein is CASSSWVGAITDTQYF. Using reference TRBV9 and TRBJ2-3 for the parts outside the CDR3, the full variable domain is DSGVTQTPKHLITATGQRVTLRCSPRSGDLSVYWYQQSLDQGLQFLIQYYNGEERAKGNILERFSAQQFPDLHSELNLSSLELGDSALYFCASSSWVGAITDTQYFGPGTRLTVL.

This clonotype was counted between two and nine times. The rearrangement uses TRBV7-8 and TRBJ2-1; TRBD1 or TRBD2 may be the D gene (5 bases each). Looked up from germline, CDR1 is SGHVS and CDR2 is FQNEAQ. The V and J ends lost 3 bases and 9 bases respectively, with 18 bases between them. The CDR3 is 15 amino acids. CDR3 in DNA: TGTGCCAGCAGCTTCCGGGACCCCGTTAATCGTGAGCAGTTCTTC. This gives the protein CASSFRDPVNREQFF.

The V and J genes are TRBV28 and TRBJ1-1; D is unclear. The CDR3 totals 9 residues. Trimming pared 7 bases from V and 10 bases from J, leaving 7 bases between. Germline V CDR1 and CDR2: MDHEN, SYDVKM. In nucleotides, the CDR3 is TGTGCCAGCACCTTTGGAGCTTTCTTT. Translation: CASTFGAFF.

The chain is built from TRBV12-3 or TRBV12-4 and TRBJ1-5; D is uncertain. The CDR3 contains 13 residues. Trimming left V 8 bases short and J 6 bases short, with 14 bases between. The CDR3 DNA follows: TGTGCCAGCGGTCTAGGATGGGGTCAGCCCCAGCATTTT. Protein: CASGLGWGQPQHF.

This clonotype has more than one count but fewer than ten. The chain combines TRBV20-1 with TRBJ2-3; possible D gene TRBD2, 5 bases. Trimming left V 0 bases short and J 0 bases short, with 10 bases between. This CDR3 is 15 amino acids long. Germline V gene sequence: CDR1 DFQATT, CDR2 SNEGSKA (reference sequence). The CDR3 region has the DNA TGCAGTGCTAGAGATCTGGGGAGAAGCACAGATACGCAGTATTTT. This gives the protein CSARDLGRSTDTQYF.

This rearrangement joins TRBV4-2 to TRBJ2-5; TRBD1 matches at 7 bases. Germline trimming cut 4 bases from V and 4 bases from J; bases unmatched to any gene: 12. Germline CDR1 reads LGHNA; CDR2 reads YNFKEQ. There are 16 residues in the CDR3. The CDR3 loop reads CASSPRQGAVGETQYF. Written as DNA, the CDR3 is TGTGCCAGCAGCCCCAGACAGGGAGCGGTAGGAGAGACCCAGTACTTC.

This sequence joins TRBV4-3 and TRBJ2-7; D gene unclear. The length of the CDR3 is 14 residues. Trimming cost V 1 base and J 6 bases, with 13 bases left between them. In germline, CDR1 is LGHNA, CDR2 YSLEER. In DNA, the CDR3 is TGCGCCAGCAGCCAAGTCGTACGCGGCGGCGAGCAGTACTTC. Its translation is CASSQVVRGGEQYF.

This clonotype was observed a few times. The V and J genes are TRBV7-3 and TRBJ2-1; possibly TRBD2 for D (5 bases). Trimming took 5 bases from V and 7 from J, leaving 12 bases between them. CDR3 length: 13 residues. CDR1 SGHTA and CDR2 FQGTGA come from the germline V gene. DNA of the CDR3: TGTGCCAGCAGCGACTATATAGGGAATGAGCAGTTCTTC. This translates into CASSDYIGNEQFF. The whole variable domain, filled in from reference TRBV7-3 and TRBJ2-1, reads GAGVSQTPSNKVTEKGKYVELRCDPISGHTALYWYRQSLGQGPEFLIYFQGTGAADDSGLPNDRFFAVRPEGSVSTLKIQRTERGDSAVYLCASSDYIGNEQFFGPGTRLTVL.

The rearrangement joins TRBV28 to TRBJ1-5, with 8 bases fitting TRBD1. This CDR3 spans 15 amino acids. The V segment lost 6 bases and the J segment 6 bases; nucleotides outside the gene matches: 10. The V gene's germline CDR1 is MDHEN and CDR2 SYDVKM. The CDR3 DNA reads TGTGCCAGCAGGACCCGGACAGGGTTTTCTCAGCCCCAGCATTTT. Amino acid sequence: CASRTRTGFSQPQHF. The full variable domain, with the rest looked up from reference TRBV28 and TRBJ1-5, is DVKVTQSSRYLVKRTGEKVFLECVQDMDHENMFWYRQDPGLGLRLIYFSYDVKMKEKGDIPEGYSVSREKKERFSLILESASTNQTSMYLCASRTRTGFSQPQHFGDGTRLSIL.

For the CDR3, the DNA is TGTGCCAGCAGCGTGACAGGGGGCTACAATGAGCAGTTCTTC. Its protein product is CASSVTGGYNEQFF. The chain links TRBV7-3 to TRBJ2-1; 9 bases map to TRBD1. After removal of 5 bases from V and 3 bases from J, the junction contained 2 bases not matched to a gene. The CDR3 has 14 residues. Germline V gene sequence: CDR1 SGHTA, CDR2 FQGTGA.

The table lists this clonotype with many counts. V and J are TRBV29-1 and TRBJ1-1; no reliable D call. This CDR3 spans 15 amino acids. CDR1 and CDR2 (germline): SQVTM, ANQGSEA. Trimming shortened V by 7 bases and J by 0 bases, and 18 bases separated the two germline ends. CDR3 in amino acids: CSAMAGWAMNTEAFF. The CDR3 DNA reads as TGCAGCGCGATGGCGGGGTGGGCCATGAACACTGAAGCTTTCTTT.

The rearrangement links TRBV6-6 to TRBJ2-3; no clear D. Germline CDR1 is MNHNY and CDR2 is SVGAGI (reference sequence). The CDR3 is made up of 15 amino acids. V dropped 6 bases and J dropped 0 bases, with 13 bases sitting between them. This CDR3 reads CASSNRVASTDTQYF. DNA for the CDR3: TGTGCCAGCAGCAACCGGGTCGCTAGCACAGATACGCAGTATTTT.

V is TRBV7-2 and J is TRBJ2-4; tentatively, D is TRBD1 (6 bases). V was shortened by 5 bases and J by 5 bases, with 13 bases between the two germline ends. The length of the CDR3 is 14 residues. Per germline, CDR1 SGHTA and CDR2 FQGNSA. The CDR3 protein is CASSNTGLQNIQYF. The DNA of the CDR3 is TGTGCCAGCAGCAATACAGGGTTACAAAACATTCAGTACTTC.